This TCR beta chain was sequenced during a study of human T cells and chemical hapten exposure. The CDR3 sequence is 16 residues long. V lost 5 bases, J lost 2 bases, and 16 bases lay in between. CDR1 and CDR2 from the germline V gene are SGHTA and FQGNSA. Time point noted: pre-sensitization, week 0. Treatment here: therapeutic diphenylcyclopropenone sensitization with weekly scalp DPC. TCRdb reprocessed the RACE reads with MiXCR, giving one entry per CDR3 protein. The sample contains approximately 50,000 distinct CDR3 sequences, approximately 10% of which appear only once. The V gene is TRBV7-2, the J gene TRBJ2-1; the D gene could be TRBD1 or TRBD2 (5 bases each). The sequence derives from a woman between 40 and 50 years old with alopecia areata. Some clones in this sample may be carry-over from other donors' samples. The sample consisted of whole blood, taken in connection with sensitization to the hapten diphenylcyclopropenone (DPC). The CDR3 loop reads CASSPKPGSAYNEQFF. For the CDR3, the DNA is TGTGCCAGCAGCCCAAAGCCAGGGAGTGCCTACAATGAGCAGTTCTTC.